This is a list of T cell receptor beta chains from one sample in a study of control samples from healthy donors and cancer patients. Profiling relied on immunoSEQ multiplex PCR, and the TCRdb table lists in-frame clones only, not all of them. The profile shows around 96,000 clones, 90% to 95% of them singletons. What was sequenced was blood. The receptors here all came from a man younger than 35 in good health. Each CDR3 is given with its conserved first and last residue. The order of the fields is D gene, V gene, clone size, J gene, CDR3 DNA, CDR3 protein. The D gene is left open where the match is weak. Only some rows state a clone size, as once, few, many or a class for expanded clones.

>.|TRBV25-1|once|TRBJ1-5
TGTGCCAGCAGTGAAGGAGGTGTCGGCTATCAGCCCCAGCATTTT
CASSEGGVGYQPQHF
>TRBD2|TRBV6-5|.|TRBJ2-2
TGTGCCAGCACGGGGGGGAACACCGGGGAGCTGTTTTTT
CASTGGNTGELFF
>.|TRBV19|.|TRBJ1-1
TGTGCCAGTAGTATTTACGGAGAAGCTTTCTTT
CASSIYGEAFF
>TRBD1|TRBV24-1|.|TRBJ2-1
TGTGCCACCAGCATGGGACAGGGTTCCTACAATGAGCAGTTCTTC
CATSMGQGSYNEQFF
>.|TRBV3-1/TRBV3-2|.|TRBJ1-1
TGTGCCAGCAGCCGAGTCCTGGGGGACACTGAAGCTTTCTTT
CASSRVLGDTEAFF
>.|TRBV27|.|TRBJ1-4
TGTGCCAGCAGTTTAAGTTCATTACCACAAGAAAAACTGTTTTTT
CASSLSSLPQEKLFF
>.|TRBV3-1/TRBV3-2|.|TRBJ2-5
TGTGCCAGCAGTCGAAATGATGGGGGGCGGGGACTGTACCAAGAGACCCAGTACTTC
CASSRNDGGRGLYQETQYF
>TRBD1|TRBV7-9|.|TRBJ1-3
TGTGCCAGCAGCTTCTCCACAGGGGTTTATGGAAACACCATATATTTT
CASSFSTGVYGNTIYF
>TRBD1|TRBV12-3/TRBV12-4|.|TRBJ2-2
TGTGCCAGCAGTTCTGACAGGGGAGGGGAGCTGTTTTTT
CASSSDRGGELFF
>.|TRBV12-3/TRBV12-4|.|TRBJ2-5
TGTGCCAGCAGTCAAGACAGGAGGGGGACCCAGTACTTC
CASSQDRRGTQYF
>TRBD1|TRBV5-6|.|TRBJ1-2
TGTGCCAGCAGCTTTGAAAGGGGGCGCCGAGGGCCCTATGGCTACACCTTC
CASSFERGRRGPYGYTF
>.|TRBV5-1|.|TRBJ1-1
TGCGCCAGCAGCTGGGGGGGAGACACTGAAGCTTTCTTT
CASSWGGDTEAFF
>TRBD2|TRBV3-1/TRBV3-2|.|TRBJ2-7
TGTGCCAGCAGCAACGGACTAGCGGGAACCTACGAGCAGTACTTC
CASSNGLAGTYEQYF
>.|TRBV29-1|.|TRBJ2-7
TGCAGCGTTGCTGGGGGGCAACTTCGTGAGCAGTACTTC
CSVAGGQLREQYF
>TRBD2|TRBV27|.|TRBJ2-5
TGTGCCAGCAGTTTTTTAGCGGGCGAGCCTCAAGAGACCCAGTACTTC
CASSFLAGEPQETQYF
>TRBD2|TRBV10-3|.|TRBJ2-5
TGTGCCGCTGCGGGAGGCCTACAAGAGACCCAGTACTTC
CAAAGGLQETQYF
>.|TRBV20-1|few|TRBJ1-1
TGCAGTGCTGAGGGAACTGGTGAAGCTTTCTTT
CSAEGTGEAFF